Presented here are 8 T cell receptor beta chains from one specimen sequenced in a study of post-analysis software for immune sequencing data. Study results and caveats: There were five TRBV segments more frequent in patients than controls, and TRBV5-6, TRBV5-1 and TRBV20-1 were among them.

No cognate antigen is known for these TCRs. Built from TCR beta cDNA, the libraries had unique molecular identifiers in them. Each CDR3 protein is one row after TCRdb ran MiXCR on the PCR reads. The sample records hundreds of thousands of distinct CDR3 sequences, 25% to 30% being singletons. Sequenced: blood. These receptors were taken from a girl aged 5-17 years with multiple sclerosis.

This clonotype was recorded a few times. The chain has TRBV27 and TRBJ2-1; D gene ambiguous. Germline lookup yields CDR1 MNHEY and CDR2 SMNVEV (reference sequence). Trimming removed 3 bases at V and 12 bases at J, with 12 bases between. CDR3 length: 12 amino acids. In nucleotides, the CDR3 is TGTGCCAGCAGTTTGAACCGTGGGTCGCAGTTCTTC. Its protein product is CASSLNRGSQFF.

This chain connects TRBV7-2 to TRBJ2-2; D is ambiguous. Looked up from germline, CDR1 is SGHTA and CDR2 is FQGNSA. The CDR3 extends over 15 amino acids. Trimming left V 4 bases short and J 3 bases short, with 12 bases between. The DNA of the CDR3 is TGTGCCAGCAGCTACGACCTAGGGTACACCGGGGAGCTGTTTTTT. It yields the protein CASSYDLGYTGELFF.

The chain uses TRBV29-1 and TRBJ1-1; possible D gene TRBD1, 5 bases. The V end was cut by 3 bases, the J end by 4 bases, with 12 bases between. From germline, CDR1 is SQVTM and CDR2 ANQGSEA. The length of the CDR3 is 13 residues. Here the CDR3 reads CSVDSIRGTEAFF. The CDR3 DNA reads as TGCAGCGTTGATAGTATAAGGGGCACTGAAGCTTTCTTT. The full variable domain, its missing parts supplied by reference TRBV29-1 and TRBJ1-1, is SAVISQKPSRDICQRGTSLTIQCQVDSQVTMMFWYRQQPGQSLTLIATANQGSEATYESGFVIDKFPISRPNLTFSTLTVSNMSPEDSSIYLCSVDSIRGTEAFFGQGTRLTVV.

The chain has TRBV20-1 and TRBJ2-5, with 9 nucleotides matching TRBD2. V gave up 5 bases and J gave up 1 base; unmatched junction bases: 14. Germline V gives CDR1 DFQATT, CDR2 SNEGSKA (reference sequence). The CDR3 totals 17 residues. CDR3 protein: CSAQGYAETSGQETQYF. The CDR3 coding sequence is TGCAGTGCTCAAGGCTATGCCGAGACTAGCGGCCAAGAGACCCAGTACTTC.

This clonotype was detected only a few times. The V and J genes are TRBV15 and TRBJ2-3; 9 nucleotides agree with TRBD1. The germline CDR1 and CDR2 sequences are LNHNV and YYDKDF (reference sequence). The V and J ends lost 3 bases and 3 bases, in that order; junction bases with no gene match: 10. This CDR3 is 17 amino acids long. CDR3 coding DNA: TGTGCCACCAGCAGCCAAGTCTCGACAGGGGGGACAGATACGCAGTATTTT. It yields the protein CATSSQVSTGGTDTQYF.

This clonotype was seen a few times. The chain has TRBV6-5 and TRBJ1-1; TRBD1 aligns across 9 bases. Germline assignment: CDR1 MNHEY and CDR2 SVGAGI. Trimming removed 2 bases from V and 4 bases from J; junction bases left unmatched: 2. The CDR3 has 14 amino acids. The CDR3 nucleotides read TGTGCCAGCAGTTACGGACAGGGGCTCACTGAAGCTTTCTTT. Translating gives CASSYGQGLTEAFF.

This chain joins TRBV28 and TRBJ1-4, with D unclear. The CDR3 extends over 12 amino acids. Trimming left V 6 bases short and J 4 bases short, with 6 bases between. Germline CDR1 is MDHEN and CDR2 is SYDVKM. The CDR3 DNA sequence: TGTGCCAGCAGCAATTATAATGAAAAACTGTTTTTT. Its protein is CASSNYNEKLFF.

The CDR3 region has the DNA TGTGCCAGCAGACGTAGGACAGAGAATTCACCCCTCCACTTT. Translation: CASRRRTENSPLHF. This chain links TRBV6-5 with TRBJ1-6, with D perhaps TRBD1 (6 bases). This CDR3 comprises 14 residues. V was pared by 6 bases and J by 7 bases, with 13 bases between. The germline CDR1 and CDR2 sequences are MNHEY and SVGAGI.